This T cell receptor (beta chain) is from a study of shared clonotypes between healthy human individuals. Concerning this clone itself: Its matching antigen is unknown.

Only in-frame clones appear in the TCRdb table, and some are missing; sequencing was by immunoSEQ multiplex PCR. This table holds 550,000 to 700,000 clones, around 78% found once. CDR3 size: 15 residues. V was pared by 1 base and J by 7 bases, with 14 bases between. Germline V gene lookup returns CDR1 SGHVS and CDR2 FQNEAQ. Study-level findings and limits: All-four-donor shared clonotypes had higher generation probabilities than non-shared clonotypes did.

This chain uses TRBV7-8 with TRBJ2-1; possible D gene TRBD2, 6 bases. The clonotype comes from a woman aged 25 to 45 in good health. Material for sequencing was memory CD4+ T cells sorted from blood. Subset denoted: CD45RA-negative fraction. The CDR3 sequence is CASSLVASERNEQFF. The CDR3 DNA is TGTGCCAGCAGCTTAGTGGCTAGCGAGAGGAATGAGCAGTTCTTC.